This note documents a single TCR beta chain sequence. TCRdb recomputed calls from the 5' RACE reads with MiXCR, one row per CDR3 protein. There are approximately 1.8 million distinct CDR3 sequences in the sample; around a third occur only once, and around 0.25% lies in the top ten. The data were taken from a study of identical twins. This sequence was found in a newborn girl in good health. Sequencing was done on a sample of cord blood.

The CDR3 DNA sequence: TGTGCCAGCACCCCCGGGACAGGGTCCTACAATGAGCAGTACTTC. It codes for CASTPGTGSYNEQYF. The chain links TRBV28 to TRBJ2-1; 9 nucleotides agree with TRBD1. The tail of the sequence fits TRBJ2-7 better, so the J call may be wrong. CDR1 MDHEN and CDR2 SYDVKM come from the germline V gene. This CDR3 region has 15 residues.